This T cell receptor beta chain was captured by sequencing in a study of blood T cell repertoires in COVID-19. Turning to the study itself: Specimens from acute and convalescent COVID-19 originated in the United States, Italy and Spain. T cells, B-cell-depleted T cells, or PBMCs supplied cDNA or gDNA.

Germline lookup yields CDR1 LNHDA and CDR2 SQIVND (reference sequence). The ends lost 5 bases at V and 5 bases at J; junction bases unmatched: 7. The CDR3 sequence is 15 residues long. This clone was observed once. In the authors' workflow: Nucleated cell counts were estimated from reference gene primer amplification. Data came from immunoSEQ multiplex PCR; TCRdb stores just in-frame clones and leaves some out. Clone size and V and J calls were adopted from that table, with D and trimming inferred from the DNA. The sample records approximately 280,000 clones, 75% to 90% being singletons. This TCR was sampled from a woman aged 25 to 39 who had recovered from COVID-19. The source material was peripheral blood. The chain combines TRBV19 with TRBJ1-4, with 8 nucleotides matching TRBD1. Here the CDR3 DNA reads TGTGCCAGTAGTTCTCAGGGGGCGCGAAATGAAAAACTGTTTTTT. Protein product: CASSSQGARNEKLFF.